This T cell receptor (beta chain) stems from a study of T cell responses to AZD1222 COVID-19 vaccine. The repertoire was sequenced with immunoSEQ multiplex PCR; TCRdb's copy has only in-frame clones and lacks some. In the table there are 150,000 to 180,000 clones, under 95% of which are singletons. Study results and limitations: Donor demographics were predominantly white British with a female majority; clonal diversity may be underestimated. Spike-specific TCR breadth and depth rose after two AZD1222 doses. Spike as a whole was targeted by vaccine-associated CD4 TCRs, dominant at 160-218 and 743-854.

About this clone itself: Its cognate antigen is unknown.

The ends were cut back, 2 bases at V and 5 bases at J, with 9 bases in the middle. The CDR3 has 12 amino acids. Germline CDR1 is GTSNPN and CDR2 is SVGIG (reference sequence). Sequenced here: peripheral blood, sampled on day 0 of AZD1222 vaccination. The sequence was obtained from an adult in good health. The chain employs TRBV30 and TRBJ2-5; D gene uncertain. CDR3 sequence (DNA): TGTGCCTGGAGTTGGTTGGGGGAGACCCAGTACTTC. This encodes CAWSWLGETQYF.